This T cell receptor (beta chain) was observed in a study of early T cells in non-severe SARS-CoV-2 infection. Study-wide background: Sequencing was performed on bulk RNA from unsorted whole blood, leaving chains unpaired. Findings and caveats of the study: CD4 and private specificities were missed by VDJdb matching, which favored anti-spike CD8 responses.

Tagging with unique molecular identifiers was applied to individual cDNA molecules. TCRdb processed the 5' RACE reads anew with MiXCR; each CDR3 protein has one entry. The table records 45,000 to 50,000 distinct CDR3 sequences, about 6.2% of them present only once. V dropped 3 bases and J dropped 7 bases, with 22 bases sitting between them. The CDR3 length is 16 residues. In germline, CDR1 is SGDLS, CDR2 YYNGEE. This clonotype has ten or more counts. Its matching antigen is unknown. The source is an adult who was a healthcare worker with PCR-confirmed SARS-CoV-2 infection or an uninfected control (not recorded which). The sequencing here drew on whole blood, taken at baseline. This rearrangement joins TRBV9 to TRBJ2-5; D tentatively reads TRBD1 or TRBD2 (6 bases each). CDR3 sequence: CASSEGTLGVGGTQYF. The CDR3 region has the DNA TGTGCCAGCAGCGAAGGGACACTAGGTGTCGGGGGGACCCAGTACTTC.